This TCR beta chain was retrieved from a study of tumor-infiltrating lymphocytes in oesophageal squamous cell carcinoma. Using its own MiXCR run on the PCR reads, TCRdb lists one record per CDR3 protein. The table records 21,000 or so distinct CDR3 sequences, roughly two fifths of them present only once. This clonotype was sampled from a male donor with esophageal squamous cell carcinoma. What was sequenced was esophageal tumor tissue.

The CDR3 sequence: CASNPPGTTDTQYF. Written as DNA, the CDR3 is TGTGCCAGCAACCCCCCAGGGACCACAGATACGCAGTATTTT. The chain has TRBV28 and TRBJ2-3; D assignment may be TRBD1 or TRBD2 (5 bases each). Germline CDR1 is MDHEN and CDR2 is SYDVKM. V was pared by 7 bases and J by 2 bases, with 13 bases between. CDR3 length equals 14 residues.